The rows below give T cell receptor beta chains drawn from one sample of a study of OX40 agonist ivuxolimab in advanced cancers. Sequencing was performed with immunoSEQ multiplex PCR; in TCRdb, only in-frame clones are kept and a portion is missing. This table holds under 25,000 clones, about 70% found once. The material was CD4+ or CD8+ T cells sorted from blood, obtained in a trial of the OX40 agonist ivuxolimab. The receptor source for this set is an adult with an advanced solid tumor such as melanoma, head and neck, liver or kidney cancer. Both conserved end residues are part of each CDR3. Each record gives: V gene, clone size, D gene, CDR3 length, J gene, CDR3 protein, CDR3 DNA. The D gene is left open where the match is weak. Where a row states a size, it is once, few, many or the class of an expanded clone; other rows omit it.

v_gene: TRBV4-1; abundance: -; d_gene: -; len: 15; j_gene: TRBJ2-2; CDR3aa: CASSQVVAPTGELFF; CDR3nt: TGCGCCAGCAGCCAAGTAGTGGCACCCACCGGGGAGCTGTTTTTT
v_gene: TRBV19; abundance: -; d_gene: -; len: 14; j_gene: TRBJ1-4; CDR3aa: CASRGRSLNEKLFF; CDR3nt: TGTGCCAGTAGAGGACGGTCTCTTAATGAAAAACTGTTTTTT
v_gene: TRBV5-6; abundance: once; d_gene: TRBD1; len: 15; j_gene: TRBJ2-3; CDR3aa: CASRSTGARLDTQYF; CDR3nt: TGTGCCAGCAGGTCGACAGGGGCCCGGCTGGATACGCAGTATTTT
v_gene: TRBV19; abundance: -; d_gene: TRBD1; len: 14; j_gene: TRBJ1-1; CDR3aa: CASSILGGNTEAFF; CDR3nt: TGTGCCAGTAGTATATTAGGGGGCAACACTGAAGCTTTCTTT
v_gene: TRBV7-2; abundance: -; d_gene: TRBD1; len: 14; j_gene: TRBJ1-2; CDR3aa: CASSPPRTGVGYTF; CDR3nt: TGTGCCAGCAGCCCACCGCGGACAGGGGTAGGCTACACCTTC
v_gene: TRBV28; abundance: -; d_gene: -; len: 14; j_gene: TRBJ2-1; CDR3aa: CASSFSQIYNEQFF; CDR3nt: TGTGCCAGCAGTTTTTCCCAGATCTACAATGAGCAGTTCTTC
v_gene: TRBV10-3; abundance: -; d_gene: -; len: 13; j_gene: TRBJ2-7; CDR3aa: CAIRPGEGYEQYF; CDR3nt: TGTGCCATCAGGCCAGGGGAGGGCTACGAGCAGTACTTC
v_gene: TRBV15; abundance: -; d_gene: TRBD2; len: 16; j_gene: TRBJ2-2; CDR3aa: CATSRATSGRTGELFF; CDR3nt: TGTGCCACCAGCAGAGCCACTAGCGGGCGAACCGGGGAGCTGTTTTTT
v_gene: TRBV13; abundance: -; d_gene: -; len: 14; j_gene: TRBJ1-1; CDR3aa: CASSLRGRGTEAFF; CDR3nt: TGTGCCAGCAGCTTACGAGGTAGGGGCACTGAAGCTTTCTTT
v_gene: TRBV7-9; abundance: -; d_gene: -; len: 15; j_gene: TRBJ2-3; CDR3aa: CASSLAGFGPDTQYF; CDR3nt: TGTGCCAGCAGCTTAGCCGGTTTCGGGCCAGATACGCAGTATTTT
v_gene: TRBV5-4; abundance: -; d_gene: -; len: 13; j_gene: TRBJ1-1; CDR3aa: CASSQGEEREAFF; CDR3nt: TGCGCCAGCAGCCAAGGGGAAGAGCGTGAAGCTTTCTTT
v_gene: TRBV9; abundance: few; d_gene: -; len: 14; j_gene: TRBJ1-2; CDR3aa: CASSVENSNYGYTF; CDR3nt: TGTGCCAGCAGCGTAGAAAACAGTAACTATGGCTACACCTTC
v_gene: TRBV11-3; abundance: -; d_gene: -; len: 13; j_gene: TRBJ2-6; CDR3aa: CASSHSGANVLTF; CDR3nt: TGTGCCAGCAGCCACTCTGGGGCCAACGTCCTGACTTTC
v_gene: TRBV5-1; abundance: many; d_gene: -; len: 13; j_gene: TRBJ1-5; CDR3aa: CASSWTPTQPQHF; CDR3nt: TGCGCCAGCAGCTGGACACCTACGCAGCCCCAGCATTTT
v_gene: TRBV6-5; abundance: -; d_gene: TRBD1; len: 13; j_gene: TRBJ2-7; CDR3aa: CASSRTGGLEQYF; CDR3nt: TGTGCCAGCAGCAGGACAGGGGGTTTAGAGCAGTACTTC
v_gene: TRBV5-6; abundance: -; d_gene: -; len: 16; j_gene: TRBJ2-4; CDR3aa: CASSLGGYSGKNIQYF; CDR3nt: TGTGCCAGCAGCTTGGGCGGATATAGCGGCAAAAACATTCAGTACTTC
v_gene: TRBV15; abundance: -; d_gene: -; len: 13; j_gene: TRBJ2-5; CDR3aa: CATSRDVQETQYF; CDR3nt: TGTGCCACCAGCAGAGATGTCCAGGAGACCCAGTACTTC
v_gene: TRBV27; abundance: -; d_gene: TRBD1; len: 15; j_gene: TRBJ2-7; CDR3aa: CASSFGTGGWDEQYF; CDR3nt: TGTGCCAGCAGTTTCGGGACAGGGGGCTGGGACGAGCAGTACTTC
v_gene: TRBV28; abundance: -; d_gene: TRBD1; len: 14; j_gene: TRBJ2-5; CDR3aa: CASRQTGGMKTQYF; CDR3nt: TGTGCCAGCAGACAGACAGGGGGCATGAAGACCCAGTACTTC
v_gene: TRBV4-1; abundance: medium-sized; d_gene: -; len: 14; j_gene: TRBJ2-7; CDR3aa: CASSQVSKPYEQYF; CDR3nt: TGCGCCAGCAGCCAAGTCAGCAAACCCTACGAGCAGTACTTC
v_gene: TRBV19; abundance: -; d_gene: TRBD1; len: 16; j_gene: TRBJ2-6; CDR3aa: CASSWDSLSGANVLTF; CDR3nt: TGTGCCAGTAGTTGGGACAGTTTGTCTGGGGCCAACGTCCTGACTTTC
v_gene: TRBV27; abundance: -; d_gene: TRBD2; len: 16; j_gene: TRBJ2-7; CDR3aa: CASSPATSGAAYEQYF; CDR3nt: TGTGCCAGCAGCCCCGCGACTAGCGGGGCGGCCTACGAGCAGTACTTC
v_gene: TRBV6-4; abundance: -; d_gene: -; len: 13; j_gene: TRBJ2-7; CDR3aa: CASSDRHYYEQYF; CDR3nt: TGTGCCAGCAGTGATAGACACTACTACGAGCAGTACTTC
v_gene: TRBV5-6; abundance: -; d_gene: -; len: 14; j_gene: TRBJ1-2; CDR3aa: CASSFWEGTDGYTF; CDR3nt: TGTGCCAGCAGCTTTTGGGAGGGCACCGATGGCTACACCTTC
v_gene: TRBV7-3; abundance: -; d_gene: TRBD1; len: 15; j_gene: TRBJ2-2; CDR3aa: CASSSTGTGVGELFF; CDR3nt: TGTGCCAGCAGCTCCACCGGGACAGGAGTCGGGGAGCTGTTTTTT
v_gene: TRBV19; abundance: once; d_gene: TRBD1; len: 13; j_gene: TRBJ2-7; CDR3aa: CASRDRERYEQYF; CDR3nt: TGTGCCAGTAGGGACAGGGAGCGCTACGAGCAGTACTTC
v_gene: TRBV28; abundance: -; d_gene: -; len: 13; j_gene: TRBJ1-2; CDR3aa: CASTLSANYGYTF; CDR3nt: TGTGCCAGCACCCTCAGCGCTAACTATGGCTACACCTTC
v_gene: TRBV11-2; abundance: -; d_gene: -; len: 15; j_gene: TRBJ2-1; CDR3aa: CATIRSGASRDEQFF; CDR3nt: TGTGCCACCATAAGGTCAGGGGCCTCTAGGGATGAGCAGTTCTTC
v_gene: TRBV4-1; abundance: -; d_gene: TRBD2; len: 14; j_gene: TRBJ2-7; CDR3aa: CASSQEGGIYEQYF; CDR3nt: TGCGCCAGCAGCCAAGAGGGGGGGATATACGAGCAGTACTTC
v_gene: TRBV15; abundance: -; d_gene: -; len: 15; j_gene: TRBJ2-2; CDR3aa: CATSRDRGQTGELFF; CDR3nt: TGTGCCACCAGCAGAGATCGGGGGCAGACCGGGGAGCTGTTTTTT
v_gene: TRBV19; abundance: few; d_gene: TRBD2; len: 15; j_gene: TRBJ2-5; CDR3aa: CASSISSGNQETQYF; CDR3nt: TGTGCCAGTAGTATTTCTAGCGGGAACCAAGAGACCCAGTACTTC
v_gene: TRBV7-8; abundance: -; d_gene: -; len: 15; j_gene: TRBJ2-2; CDR3aa: CASSLGGTSTGELFF; CDR3nt: TGTGCCAGCAGCTTAGGAGGGACTTCCACCGGGGAGCTGTTTTTT
v_gene: TRBV7-8; abundance: -; d_gene: -; len: 14; j_gene: TRBJ1-1; CDR3aa: CASSFSPGYSEAFF; CDR3nt: TGTGCCAGCAGCTTTTCCCCGGGGTACAGTGAAGCTTTCTTT
v_gene: TRBV4-3; abundance: -; d_gene: TRBD1; len: 19; j_gene: TRBJ2-3; CDR3aa: CASSQDRVGTGGSTDTQYF; CDR3nt: TGCGCCAGCAGCCAAGATCGGGTTGGGACAGGCGGAAGCACAGATACGCAGTATTTT
v_gene: TRBV5-1; abundance: few; d_gene: -; len: 11; j_gene: TRBJ2-7; CDR3aa: CASSELYEQYF; CDR3nt: TGCGCCAGCAGCGAGCTGTACGAGCAGTACTTC
v_gene: TRBV10-2; abundance: -; d_gene: -; len: 14; j_gene: TRBJ1-1; CDR3aa: CASSPRVGVTEAFF; CDR3nt: TGCGCCAGCTCGCCGAGGGTCGGAGTCACTGAAGCTTTCTTT
v_gene: TRBV7-9; abundance: -; d_gene: -; len: 12; j_gene: TRBJ2-5; CDR3aa: CASSLAGETQYF; CDR3nt: TGTGCCAGCAGCTTAGCGGGTGAGACCCAGTACTTC
v_gene: TRBV7-9; abundance: -; d_gene: TRBD2; len: 17; j_gene: TRBJ2-1; CDR3aa: CASSLSGLAGGHNEQFF; CDR3nt: TGTGCCAGCAGCTTATCGGGACTAGCGGGGGGGCACAATGAGCAGTTCTTC
v_gene: TRBV7-8; abundance: -; d_gene: TRBD1; len: 14; j_gene: TRBJ1-4; CDR3aa: CASSLQGEYEKLFF; CDR3nt: TGTGCCAGCAGCTTACAGGGGGAATATGAAAAACTGTTTTTT
v_gene: TRBV6-5; abundance: few; d_gene: -; len: 15; j_gene: TRBJ2-5; CDR3aa: CASSPVLGAQETQYF; CDR3nt: TGTGCCAGCAGCCCTGTGTTGGGAGCCCAAGAGACCCAGTACTTC
v_gene: TRBV10-2; abundance: -; d_gene: -; len: 15; j_gene: TRBJ2-3; CDR3aa: CASSESWGSTDTQYF; CDR3nt: TGCGCCAGCAGTGAGTCGTGGGGAAGCACAGATACGCAGTATTTT
v_gene: TRBV27; abundance: -; d_gene: -; len: 14; j_gene: TRBJ1-1; CDR3aa: CASSLSWGNTEAFF; CDR3nt: TGTGCCAGCAGTTTATCGTGGGGGAACACTGAAGCTTTCTTT
v_gene: TRBV9; abundance: -; d_gene: -; len: 12; j_gene: TRBJ2-1; CDR3aa: CASQRDGVEQFF; CDR3nt: TGTGCCTCCCAAAGGGACGGGGTTGAGCAGTTCTTC
v_gene: TRBV6-1; abundance: -; d_gene: TRBD2; len: 14; j_gene: TRBJ2-3; CDR3aa: CASSGLAGADTQYF; CDR3nt: TGTGCCAGCAGTGGACTAGCGGGAGCAGATACGCAGTATTTT
v_gene: TRBV5-6; abundance: -; d_gene: -; len: 15; j_gene: TRBJ2-1; CDR3aa: CASSQLPGSHNEQFF; CDR3nt: TGTGCCAGCAGCCAACTTCCCGGGTCCCACAATGAGCAGTTCTTC
v_gene: TRBV14; abundance: -; d_gene: -; len: 13; j_gene: TRBJ2-5; CDR3aa: CASSSRWGETQYF; CDR3nt: TGTGCCAGCAGTTCCCGGTGGGGTGAGACCCAGTACTTC
v_gene: TRBV9; abundance: -; d_gene: -; len: 11; j_gene: TRBJ1-2; CDR3aa: CASSGSSVVAF; CDR3nt: TGTGCCAGCAGCGGCTCCTCGGTTGTCGCCTTC
v_gene: TRBV28; abundance: -; d_gene: TRBD1; len: 13; j_gene: TRBJ1-2; CDR3aa: CASSLWTGEGYTF; CDR3nt: TGTGCCAGCAGTTTATGGACAGGGGAAGGCTACACCTTC
v_gene: TRBV27; abundance: -; d_gene: TRBD1; len: 13; j_gene: TRBJ2-7; CDR3aa: CASRLTGSYEQYF; CDR3nt: TGTGCCAGCAGGCTGACAGGGTCGTACGAGCAGTACTTC
v_gene: TRBV19; abundance: -; d_gene: TRBD1; len: 20; j_gene: TRBJ2-2; CDR3aa: CASRSAVYGRQGSNTGELFF; CDR3nt: TGTGCCAGTAGATCGGCTGTATATGGTCGACAGGGATCAAACACCGGGGAGCTGTTTTTT
v_gene: TRBV19; abundance: -; d_gene: TRBD1; len: 14; j_gene: TRBJ1-1; CDR3aa: CASSVGDRGTEAFF; CDR3nt: TGTGCCAGTAGTGTGGGGGACAGGGGGACTGAAGCTTTCTTT